These 28 T cell receptor beta chains originate from one sample sequenced in a study of regulatory T cells in long-lasting Graves disease. The time point: persistent/refractory GD, antithyroid drugs over 5 years with positive TRAb. TCR sequences were obtained from RNA taken from PBMCs. CDR3 regions were amplified by Arm-PCR using iRepertoire HTBI primers to build TCR beta libraries. TCRdb itself ran the multiplex PCR reads through MiXCR, one entry per CDR3 protein. The sample records a few hundred thousand distinct CDR3 sequences, roughly 25% being singletons. Source: peripheral blood mononuclear cells (PBMCs), taken when the disease was refractory, from a patient treated with antithyroid drugs. All receptors derive from a woman aged 40 to 50 with Graves disease.

About this clonotype itself: An end of the junction differs from the germline gene, which may be a read error. The chain links TRBV2 to TRBJ2-5, with D possibly being TRBD1 (5 bases). CDR1 is SNHLY, CDR2 FYNNEI, per germline. The CDR3 spans 15 residues. The CDR3 loop is CASSNAAAPGETQYF. The CDR3 DNA follows: TGCGCCAGCAGTAATGCGGCGGCCCCAGGGGAGACCCAGTACTTC.

This rearrangement joins TRBV29-1 to TRBJ2-7, with D perhaps being TRBD1 or TRBD2 (5 bases each). With 5 bases removed from V and 0 bases from J, the gap between germline ends came to 20 bases. The CDR3 runs 16 residues. From germline, CDR1 is SQVTM and CDR2 ANQGSEA. For the CDR3, the DNA is TGCAGCGTTCTAAGCACCGGGACCCAGAGCTCCTACGAGCAGTACTTC. It is translated as CSVLSTGTQSSYEQYF.

Comments on this clonotype: Just one base apart from a much larger clone, this may be a read error. The chain carries TRBV20-1 and TRBJ1-1; 8 nucleotides agree with TRBD1. With V trimmed by 4 bases and J by 1 base, 14 bases remained unmatched. CDR3 length: 17 residues. CDR1 DFQATT and CDR2 SNEGSKA come from the germline V gene (reference sequence). DNA of the CDR3: TGCAGTGCTAATTCCGGACAGGGAGGGCTGTGGAACACTGAAGCTTTCTTT. This sequence encodes CSANSGQGGLWNTEAFF.

This clonotype has only a few counts. The V and J genes are TRBV5-6 and TRBJ2-5; D remains unclear. CDR1 is SGHDT, CDR2 YYEEEE, per germline. V gave up 4 bases and J gave up 4 bases, with 14 bases separating them. This CDR3 is built from 14 residues. Written as DNA, the CDR3 is TGTGCCAGCAGCCCTGTAGGGCCTCGAGAGACCCAGTACTTC. This encodes CASSPVGPRETQYF.

The sample holds a few counts of this clonotype. This chain uses TRBV11-3 with TRBJ1-3, with D possibly being TRBD1 (5 bases). Germline V CDR1 and CDR2: SGHNT, YENEEA. The CDR3 extends over 17 amino acids. V was clipped by 1 base and J by 0 bases, with 13 bases between them. The CDR3 nucleotides are TGTGCCAGCAGCTTAGCTCCAGGGCTATCCTCTGGAAACACCATATATTTT. It translates to CASSLAPGLSSGNTIYF.

This clonotype turned up a few times. This chain connects TRBV29-1 to TRBJ1-3; D is undetermined. V lost 4 bases and J lost 1, with 5 bases in between. CDR3 size: 12 residues. Germline CDR1 SQVTM, CDR2 ANQGSEA. The CDR3 DNA reads TGCAGCGTTGTAAGTTCTGGAAACACCATATATTTT. Its translation: CSVVSSGNTIYF.

In its sample, this clonotype was seen many times. One end of the junction fails to match germline, which may point to a read error. This chain links TRBV7-7 with TRBJ2-7; 7 bases match TRBD1. Germline assignment: CDR1 SSHAT and CDR2 FNYEAQ (reference sequence). The CDR3 sequence is 15 residues long. In DNA form, the CDR3 reads TGTGCTAGCAGCCTTCGACAGGGAGCCCTCTACGAGCAGTACTTC. Its translation: CASSLRQGALYEQYF.

This clonotype has a count of ten or more. The chain carries TRBV12-3 or TRBV12-4 and TRBJ1-1; D is uncertain. This CDR3 has 13 residues. Trimming removed 3 bases from V and 0 bases from J, with 5 bases in between. The CDR3 nucleotides read TGTGCCAGCAGTTTTGTTGTGAACACTGAAGCTTTCTTT. Residues: CASSFVVNTEAFF.

This clonotype has a handful of counts. Just one base apart from a much larger clone, this may be a read error. This chain links TRBV6-1 with TRBJ2-2; 8 nucleotides line up with TRBD1. The CDR3 is 15 amino acids. Germline V gene sequence: CDR1 MNHNS, CDR2 SASEGT. The V segment lost 6 bases and the J segment 1 base; nucleotides outside the gene matches: 4. As DNA, the CDR3 is TGTGCCAGCAGGGCCGGGACAGGGAACACCGGGGAGCTGTTTTTT. As protein: CASRAGTGNTGELFF.

A note on this clonotype: A much larger clone differs from this one at a single base, so this may be a read error. The V call is TRBV7-9, the J call TRBJ2-4, with 9 bases fitting TRBD1. Germline V CDR1 and CDR2: SEHNR, FQNEAQ (reference sequence). This CDR3 is 19 amino acids long. CDR3 region: CATTNLGQGPTGKSNIQHF. CDR3 coding DNA: TGTGCCACAACTAATCTGGGACAGGGCCCAACGGGTAAATCCAACATTCAGCACTTC.

This clonotype was seen repeatedly, ten times or more. The gene calls are TRBV20-1 and TRBJ2-5; D may be TRBD2 (6 bases). Trimming pared 2 bases from V and 2 bases from J, leaving 15 bases between. There are 15 residues in the CDR3. CDR1 DFQATT and CDR2 SNEGSKA come from the germline V gene (reference sequence). The chain's CDR3 is CSARLPAGPQETQYF. In DNA, the CDR3 is TGCAGTGCTAGACTCCCAGCGGGTCCTCAAGAGACCCAGTACTTC.

This clonotype was seen more than once but under ten times. The rearrangement uses TRBV7-3 and TRBJ2-3; a weak D match, TRBD2 (6 bases). V dropped 4 bases and J dropped 4 bases, with 9 bases sitting between them. Germline V lookup: CDR1 SGHTA, CDR2 FQGTGA. The CDR3 runs 13 residues. The CDR3 here is CASSWRVADTQYF. The CDR3 DNA reads as TGTGCCAGCAGCTGGAGGGTAGCAGATACGCAGTATTTT.

The chain couples TRBV9 to TRBJ2-2; TRBD1 matches at 9 bases. Germline CDR1 and CDR2: SGDLS and YYNGEE. V trimming: 0 bases; J trimming: 6 bases; junction bases outside the gene matches: 9. The CDR3 extends over 17 amino acids. The CDR3 DNA follows: TGTGCCAGCAGCGTAGGTTGGGACAGGGTCTCACCCGGGGAGCTGTTTTTT. Its protein is CASSVGWDRVSPGELFF.

This clonotype was seen a few times. The chain has TRBV19 and TRBJ2-7; D remains ambiguous. The V gene's germline CDR1 is LNHDA and CDR2 SQIVND (reference sequence). Trimming took 5 bases from V and 2 from J, leaving 10 bases between them. The CDR3 loop spans 13 amino acids. CDR3 sequence (DNA): TGTGCCAGTAGTTCCAAAGGTGCCTACGAGCAGTACTTC. Translating gives CASSSKGAYEQYF.

There are many counts of this clonotype. The chain employs TRBV12-3 or TRBV12-4 and TRBJ1-5; D is possibly TRBD1 (6 bases). The length of the CDR3 is 18 residues. V was shortened by 6 bases and J by 9 bases, with 30 bases between the two germline ends. CDR3 DNA sequence: TGTGCCAGCAGCCCCCCCCGACAGGCCAATCTCCGTCATCCGCCCCAGCATTTT. It specifies CASSPPRQANLRHPPQHF.

This rearrangement joins TRBV4-1 to TRBJ2-7; 9 nucleotides align to TRBD2. This CDR3 comprises 15 residues. Germline loops: CDR1 MGHRA, CDR2 YSYEKL. With V trimmed by 1 base and J by 1 base, 2 bases remained unmatched. DNA for the CDR3: TGCGCCAGCAGCCAAGTAACTAGCGGGTCCTACGAGCAGTACTTC. Protein sequence: CASSQVTSGSYEQYF.

At least ten counts were recorded for this clonotype. V gene TRBV29-1 combines with J gene TRBJ2-2; a weak D match, TRBD2 (5 bases). Germline assignment: CDR1 SQVTM and CDR2 ANQGSEA. This CDR3 has 13 amino acids. The ends were cut back, 6 bases at V and 3 bases at J, with 11 bases in the middle. DNA of the CDR3: TGCAGCGTCGCGGACTGGTACACCGGGGAGCTGTTTTTT. Amino acids: CSVADWYTGELFF.

Worth noting for this clonotype: With a much larger clone just one base away, this may be a read error. The gene calls are TRBV2 and TRBJ1-4, with TRBD1 matching over 7 bases. The CDR3 has 14 amino acids. The V gene's germline CDR1 is SNHLY and CDR2 FYNNEI. CDR3 in amino acids: CASSVQGNGEKLLF. In DNA form, the CDR3 reads TGTGCCAGCAGTGTACAGGGGAACGGTGAAAAACTGCTTTTT.

This clonotype was observed a few times. As DNA, the CDR3 is TGTGCCAGCAGCTCTGACAACCTAGCGGGGGGCACCGGGGAGCTGTTTTTT. Its protein is CASSSDNLAGGTGELFF. The chain carries TRBV7-8 and TRBJ2-2; TRBD2 aligns across 11 bases. The germline V gene has CDR1 SGHVS and CDR2 FQNEAQ. V was clipped by 4 bases and J by 4 bases; unmatched bases: 8. This CDR3 comprises 17 residues.

This clonotype was counted at least ten times. The chain couples TRBV7-6 to TRBJ1-3; 7 bases align to TRBD1. The germline V gene has CDR1 SGHVS and CDR2 FNYEAQ. The CDR3 extends over 16 amino acids. With V trimmed by 5 bases and J by 0 bases, 7 bases remained unmatched. CDR3 sequence (DNA): TGTGCCAGCAGCCTGCACGGACAGGACTCTGGAAACACCATATATTTT. Its translation is CASSLHGQDSGNTIYF.

The gene calls are TRBV7-2 and TRBJ2-5; D is unclear. Trimming left V 3 bases short and J 3 bases short, with 8 bases between. The CDR3 is 13 amino acids. Germline V gene lookup returns CDR1 SGHTA and CDR2 FQGNSA. DNA for the CDR3: TGTGCCAGCAGCTTTGGGGTTGAAGAGACCCAGTACTTC. It codes for CASSFGVEETQYF. Variable domain in full (rest from reference TRBV7-2 and TRBJ2-5): GAGVSQSPSNKVTEKGKDVELRCDPISGHTALYWYRQSLGQGLEFLIYFQGNSAPDKSGLPSDRFSAERTGGSVSTLTIQRTQQEDSAVYLCASSFGVEETQYFGPGTRLLVL.

This clonotype turned up a few times. The chain couples TRBV10-3 to TRBJ2-7; D possibly corresponds to TRBD1 (7 bases). Germline loops: CDR1 ENHRY, CDR2 SYGVKD. The CDR3 sequence is 17 residues long. The ends were cut back, 6 bases at V and 3 bases at J, with 24 bases in the middle. The CDR3 spells CAISLDRAGGKSYEQYF. The CDR3 bases are TGTGCCATCAGCTTAGACAGGGCCGGCGGGAAGAGCTACGAGCAGTACTTC.

The rearrangement uses TRBV24-1 and TRBJ2-2; the D is unclear. The CDR3 runs to 14 residues. CDR1 and CDR2 from the germline V gene are KGHDR and SFDVKD. Trimming stripped 9 bases from V and 4 bases from J, with 14 bases between. DNA of the CDR3: TGTGCCACCTCCCTGGACGGAATCACCGGGGAGCTGTTTTTT. Translation: CATSLDGITGELFF.

This clonotype was seen ten or more times. This sequence joins TRBV12-3 or TRBV12-4 and TRBJ2-7; TRBD1 matches at 11 bases. J was trimmed by 3 bases and V by 6 bases; bases with no gene match: 10. The CDR3 covers 16 residues. CDR3 amino acids: CASSQGPGTGGYEQYF. CDR3 nucleotide sequence: TGTGCCAGCAGCCAAGGCCCCGGGACAGGGGGCTACGAGCAGTACTTC.

The rearrangement uses TRBV20-1 and TRBJ1-1; no reliable D call. Trimming took 3 bases from V and 4 from J, leaving 6 bases between them. The CDR3 runs 11 residues. The germline V gene has CDR1 DFQATT and CDR2 SNEGSKA (reference sequence). For the CDR3, the DNA is TGCAGTGCTAGCTTCTTCACTGAAGCTTTCTTT. Translated, it gives CSASFFTEAFF.

In its sample, this clonotype was seen many times. CDR3 sequence: CATSDWDTNYGYTF. CDR3 DNA: TGTGCCACCAGTGATTGGGACACTAACTATGGCTACACCTTC. The chain is built from TRBV24-1 and TRBJ1-2; possibly TRBD1 for D (6 bases). This CDR3 has 14 residues. Trimming left V 2 bases short and J 0 bases short, with 6 bases between. Germline V gene sequence: CDR1 KGHDR, CDR2 SFDVKD.

The rearrangement links TRBV6-1 to TRBJ1-4; D is possibly TRBD1 (6 bases). V lost 8 bases and J lost 3, with 16 bases in between. Germline V lookup: CDR1 MNHNS, CDR2 SASEGT. The CDR3 consists of 15 residues. CDR3 sequence: CASSGQGMANEKLFF. The CDR3, as DNA: TGTGCCAGCTCTGGTCAGGGGATGGCTAATGAAAAACTGTTTTTT.

This clonotype was found many times. The V and J genes are TRBV29-1 and TRBJ2-2, with 7 bases fitting TRBD1. The germline V gene has CDR1 SQVTM and CDR2 ANQGSEA. The CDR3 extends over 15 amino acids. The trim removed 4 bases at V and 1 base at J, leaving 6 bases unmatched. CDR3 DNA sequence: TGCAGCGTTGGGAGAGGGGGCGGGAACACCGGGGAGCTGTTTTTT. Amino acid sequence: CSVGRGGGNTGELFF.